This TCR beta chain was profiled in a study of OX40 agonist ivuxolimab in advanced cancers. Clones were sequenced by immunoSEQ multiplex PCR, and TCRdb holds only the in-frame ones, with some missing. The sample shows about 59,000 clones, approximately 80% of them seen only once. Germline V CDR1 and CDR2: SGHDT, YYEEEE. The CDR3 sequence is 16 residues long. V shed 4 bases and J 2 bases; nucleotides not matched to a gene: 6. Sequenced here: CD4+ or CD8+ T cells sorted from blood, sampled in a trial of the OX40 agonist ivuxolimab. The source of this sequence is an adult with an advanced solid tumor such as melanoma, head and neck, liver or kidney cancer. This sequence joins TRBV5-6 and TRBJ2-3; 11 bases map to TRBD2. CDR3 amino acids: CASSGGTSGFTDTQYF. The CDR3 DNA reads TGTGCCAGCAGCGGAGGGACTAGCGGATTCACAGATACGCAGTATTTT.